This T cell receptor (beta chain) was recorded in a study of blood T cell repertoires in COVID-19. Study context: The study drew acute and convalescent COVID-19 samples from the United States, Italy and Spain. T cells, B-cell-depleted T cells, or PBMCs provided the cDNA or gDNA that served as material.

This CDR3 has 13 amino acids. Germline CDR1 is SGHKS and CDR2 is YYEKEE (reference sequence). In its sample, this clone was seen once. Original processing methods: Reference gene primer amplification in the assay estimated nucleated cell counts. Libraries were prepared by immunoSEQ multiplex PCR; TCRdb keeps only in-frame clonotypes and omits some of them. The D gene and trimming were derived from the DNA, and the V and J assignments and clone size from that table. Of roughly 150,000 clones listed, approximately 80% are singletons. The rearrangement joins TRBV5-5 to TRBJ2-5, with D possibly matching TRBD2 (5 bases). Sequenced input: peripheral blood. The TCR was taken from a man between 65 and 85 years old who had recovered from COVID-19. CDR3 loop: CASSLPGEETQYF. The CDR3 nucleotides are TGTGCATCCTCTCTCCCCGGGGAAGAGACCCAGTACTTC.